A selection of T cell receptor beta chains follows, all from one sample in a study of synovial regulatory T cells in juvenile arthritis. The protocol was immunoSEQ multiplex PCR, while the TCRdb copy is restricted to in-frame clones and leaves out a portion. In total, the table holds roughly 8,000 clones. Sequenced: Treg cells from blood. All receptors derive from a donor under 30 with juvenile idiopathic arthritis. Each CDR3 is given with its conserved first and last residue. Each record gives: clone size, V gene, J gene, CDR3 protein. Clone size is stated in some rows and not others, as once, few, many or a class when expanded.

.	TRBV4-1	TRBJ2-6	CASSRRQGSNSGANVLTF
.	TRBV7-8	TRBJ2-7	CASSFYRGVYEQYF
.	TRBV5-1	TRBJ2-1	CASSLTGLSYNEQFF
.	TRBV5-1	TRBJ2-1	CASSSTRRAVRGEQFF
.	TRBV6-6	TRBJ2-7	CASRLLAGKAYEQYF
.	TRBV5-1	TRBJ2-2	CASSLAPAGGYTGELFF
.	TRBV6-4	TRBJ2-1	CASSSGRGQFF
.	TRBV19	TRBJ2-1	CASSIEASGGYNEQFF
.	TRBV18	TRBJ2-5	CASSPDWGAETQYF
medium-sized	TRBV5-1	TRBJ1-4	CASSLVGRPNEKLFF
.	TRBV4-2	TRBJ1-1	CASSQEGVAFF
.	TRBV7-6	TRBJ2-7	CASSAQASAGGSYEQYF
.	TRBV20-1	TRBJ1-1	CSASTGRGAFF
.	TRBV29-1	TRBJ1-1	CSVEAPGGLGAFF
.	TRBV2	TRBJ2-5	CASSEQRQPQETQYF
.	TRBV10-2	TRBJ2-5	CASSARERGAPESGTQYF
.	TRBV7-2	TRBJ2-7	CASSLAVEDSTYEQYF
.	TRBV6-6	TRBJ2-7	CASSPFLYEQYF
.	TRBV5-1	TRBJ2-1	CASSLLAGYNEQFF
.	TRBV6-5	TRBJ1-5	CASSPVSGRQPQHF
.	TRBV7-2	TRBJ2-5	CASSLGLATETQYF
.	TRBV19	TRBJ2-5	CASKRGGEETQYF
.	TRBV5-1	TRBJ2-3	CASSRGASGGTDTQYF
.	TRBV6-1	TRBJ2-5	CASSARRWETQYF
medium-sized	TRBV27	TRBJ1-2	CASRPTGDYGYTF
.	TRBV28	TRBJ1-1	CASKTAYNTEAFF
medium-sized	TRBV11-3	TRBJ2-7	CASSLGQEQYF
.	TRBV7-6	TRBJ2-3	CASSLALRTDTQYF
.	TRBV10-3	TRBJ2-7	CAISEGRQGIGYEQYF
.	TRBV6-1	TRBJ2-5	CASSGLRGETQYF
.	TRBV5-1	TRBJ2-1	CASSLISANNEQFF
.	TRBV2	TRBJ2-7	CASSAGAIYEQYF
.	TRBV11-2	TRBJ1-2	CASSLAGRLMGGYTF
.	TRBV5-1	TRBJ2-5	CASSPRQAWETQYF
.	TRBV27	TRBJ1-5	CASRDRALELGQPQHF
.	TRBV5-6	TRBJ2-5	CASSLGDQETQYF
.	TRBV5-4	TRBJ1-1	CASSSPRGDAFF
medium-sized	TRBV2	TRBJ1-1	CASSRNGNTEAFF
.	TRBV6-6	TRBJ1-2	CASKQGTNYGYTF
.	TRBV4-1	TRBJ2-3	CASSPITSTDTQYF
.	TRBV11-1	TRBJ1-1	CASSPGRAAEAFF
.	TRBV28	TRBJ1-3	CASSLPWGGNTIYF
.	TRBV4-3	TRBJ2-3	CASSQEGTSGRDPDTQYF
medium-sized	TRBV27	TRBJ1-5	CASSYGGNQPQHF
.	TRBV2	TRBJ2-1	CASRIAGGGYNEQFF
.	TRBV7-3	TRBJ2-1	CASSPRGGIGGEQFF